The 13 T cell receptor beta chains given below trace back to one sample, sequenced in a study of T-cell memory formation after mild COVID-19. Each CDR3 protein gets one entry after TCRdb re-called the 5' RACE reads with MiXCR. The sample yields around 250,000 distinct CDR3 sequences, around 15% seen once. The sample taken for sequencing was PBMCs or a T cell subset sorted from them (not recorded which). The origin of the receptors is a man between 18 and 35 years old who had mild COVID-19 (a few samples of this study predate the infection). Cell type and time point are not known.

This clonotype has a count of ten or more. The rearrangement uses TRBV12-3 or TRBV12-4 and TRBJ2-3; either TRBD1 or TRBD2 may fit D (6 bases each). V lost 3 bases, J lost 4 bases, and 11 bases lay in between. The length of the CDR3 is 14 residues. This chain's CDR3 is CASSFGGLADTQYF. The CDR3 DNA sequence: TGTGCCAGCAGTTTCGGGGGCTTGGCAGATACGCAGTATTTT.

The chain employs TRBV4-3 and TRBJ2-7; 8 nucleotides line up with TRBD1. The junction had 7 bases not matched to a gene; V was cut back by 3 bases and J by 3 bases. In germline, CDR1 is LGHNA, CDR2 YSLEER. The CDR3 loop spans 15 amino acids. CDR3 protein: CASSQNTRGLYEQYF. DNA of the CDR3: TGCGCCAGCAGCCAGAATACCAGGGGGCTCTACGAGCAGTACTTC.

J is TRBJ1-1 and V is TRBV5-1, with 10 bases lining up with TRBD1. The ends lost 4 bases at V and 5 bases at J; junction bases unmatched: 8. From germline, CDR1 is SGHRS and CDR2 YFSETQ. The CDR3 is 15 residues long. CDR3 nucleotide sequence: TGCGCCAGCAGCGCTCGACAGGGGGCTGGGACTGAAGCTTTCTTT. Residues: CASSARQGAGTEAFF.

This clonotype has a handful of counts. The V and J genes are TRBV20-1 and TRBJ1-5; 8 bases line up with TRBD1. This CDR3 region has 14 residues. Trimming at V came to 6 bases and at J to 3 bases, leaving 7 bases not matched to a gene. The germline V gene has CDR1 DFQATT and CDR2 SNEGSKA (reference sequence). CDR3 in DNA: TGCAGTGCGCTGACAGGGGCAAACAATCAGCCCCAGCATTTT. Encoded protein: CSALTGANNQPQHF.

CDR3 sequence (DNA): TGCGCCAGCAGCGGGGGGGGATGGGGCAATCAGCCCCAGCATTTT. It yields the protein CASSGGGWGNQPQHF. The chain has TRBV4-1 and TRBJ1-5; perhaps TRBD1 as D (5 bases). Trimming left V 5 bases short and J 2 bases short, with 13 bases between. The V gene's germline CDR1 is MGHRA and CDR2 YSYEKL. This CDR3 comprises 15 residues.

The rearrangement uses TRBV12-3 or TRBV12-4 and TRBJ2-5; D remains ambiguous. The CDR3 is 14 residues long. Between the trimmed V and J ends, which lost 3 bases and 1 base, there was a span of 9 bases. DNA for the CDR3: TGTGCCAGCAGTTTGCACAGTCCCCAAGAGACCCAGTACTTC. This gives the protein CASSLHSPQETQYF.

This clonotype is large (0.1 to 1%). This chain joins TRBV15 and TRBJ2-2; TRBD2 matches 11 bases. This CDR3 contains 20 residues. The J segment lost 5 bases and the V segment lost 0 bases, leaving 14 bases of the junction unmatched. Per germline, CDR1 LNHNV and CDR2 YYDKDF (reference sequence). In DNA, the CDR3 is TGTGCCACCAGCAGAGATGTAGAGGTGTTGGCTAGCGGGGGGACCGGGGAGCTGTTTTTT. It is translated as CATSRDVEVLASGGTGELFF.

This clonotype was observed a handful of times. This rearrangement joins TRBV14 to TRBJ2-5, with D unclear. Trimming cost V 1 base and J 6 bases, with 6 bases left between them. The CDR3 loop spans 12 amino acids. CDR1 and CDR2 from the germline V gene are SGHDN and FVKESK. The CDR3 DNA sequence: TGTGCCAGCAGCCAAGGTTGGCAGACCCAGTACTTC. Translating gives CASSQGWQTQYF.

The chain uses TRBV6-2 or TRBV6-3 and TRBJ1-4, with a tentative D call TRBD1 (6 bases). CDR1 is MNHEY and CDR2 is SVGEGT in the germline V gene. The CDR3 runs 16 residues. V gave up 7 bases and J gave up 5 bases, with 20 bases separating them. The CDR3 protein is CASTPSPGQKNEKLFF. CDR3 in DNA: TGTGCCAGCACCCCGAGCCCCGGACAGAAGAATGAAAAACTGTTTTTT.

This clonotype was seen many times. This sequence joins TRBV7-2 and TRBJ2-3; tentative D call: TRBD2 (6 bases). The germline gives CDR1 SGHTA, CDR2 FQGNSA. The germline V and J ends were trimmed by 4 bases and 4 bases, with 9 bases remaining between them. The CDR3 is 13 amino acids. CDR3 nucleotides: TGTGCCAGCAGCTACAGACTAGCAGATACGCAGTATTTT. Protein sequence: CASSYRLADTQYF.

This clonotype has a handful of counts. CDR3 in amino acids: CASRKGTGGGQPQHF. The CDR3 DNA follows: TGTGCCAGCAGAAAAGGGACAGGGGGAGGTCAGCCCCAGCATTTT. The chain links TRBV6-6 to TRBJ1-5, with 11 bases aligning to TRBD1. The ends lost 6 bases at V and 6 bases at J; junction bases unmatched: 7. Germline loops: CDR1 MNHNY, CDR2 SVGAGI (reference sequence). This CDR3 contains 15 residues.

This chain links TRBV6-5 with TRBJ2-5; 10 bases align to TRBD2. The J segment lost 1 base and the V segment lost 2 bases, leaving 7 bases of the junction unmatched. This CDR3 region has 17 residues. Germline assignment: CDR1 MNHEY and CDR2 SVGAGI. The DNA for the CDR3 is TGTGCCAGCAGTTACGGAGCGGGGGGGCTGACCCAAGAGACCCAGTACTTC. This gives the protein CASSYGAGGLTQETQYF.

This clonotype was seen a few times. V and J are TRBV6-1 and TRBJ2-7; 7 bases map to TRBD1. The germline CDR1 and CDR2 sequences are MNHNS and SASEGT. Unmatched junction bases numbered 12, after V lost 6 bases and J lost 7 bases. The CDR3 consists of 14 residues. CDR3 DNA sequence: TGTGCCAGCAGGACGACAGGGATTGGTGAAGAGCAGTACTTC. The encoded protein is CASRTTGIGEEQYF.